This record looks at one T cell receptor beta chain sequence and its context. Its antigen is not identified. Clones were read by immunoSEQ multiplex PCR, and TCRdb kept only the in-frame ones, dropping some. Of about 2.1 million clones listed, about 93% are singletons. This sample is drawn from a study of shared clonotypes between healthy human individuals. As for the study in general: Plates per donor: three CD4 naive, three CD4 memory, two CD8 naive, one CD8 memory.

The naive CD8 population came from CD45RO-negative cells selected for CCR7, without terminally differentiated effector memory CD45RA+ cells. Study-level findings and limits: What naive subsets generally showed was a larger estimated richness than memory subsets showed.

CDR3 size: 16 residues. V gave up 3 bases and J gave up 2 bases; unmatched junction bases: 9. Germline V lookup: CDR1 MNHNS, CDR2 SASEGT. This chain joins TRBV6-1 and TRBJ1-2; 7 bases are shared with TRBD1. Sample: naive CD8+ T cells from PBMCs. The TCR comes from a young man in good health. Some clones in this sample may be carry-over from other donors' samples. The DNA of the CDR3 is TGTGCCAGCAGTGACACTCCGGGACAGAGAAACTATGGCTACACCTTC. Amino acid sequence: CASSDTPGQRNYGYTF.